These T cell receptor beta chains were read from a single sample in a study of blood T cells in healthy people across ages. TCRdb analysed the 5' RACE reads with MiXCR anew, one entry per CDR3 protein. This sample yields 850,000 to 1,000,000 distinct CDR3 sequences, of which roughly 50% are seen a single time; roughly an eighth belongs to the top ten. Source material: blood. These receptors all stem from a man younger than 40 in good health. Both conserved end residues are part of each CDR3. The D gene is left open where the match is weak. Not all rows give a size; the values are once, few, many and, for expanded clones, a class.

-	TRBJ2-1	TRBV3-1	-	CASSQETYEQFF	TGTGCCAGCAGCCAAGAGACCTATGAGCAGTTCTTC
-	TRBJ2-3	TRBV11-1	few	CASGPGADTQYF	TGTGCCAGCGGTCCAGGAGCAGATACGCAGTATTTT
-	TRBJ2-7	TRBV6-5	-	CASSHPIQRVYEQYF	TGTGCCAGCAGTCACCCGATTCAGCGGGTCTACGAGCAGTACTTC
-	TRBJ2-4	TRBV3-1	-	CASSLRTTSGKNIQYF	TGTGCCAGCAGTCTCCGGACAACCTCAGGCAAAAACATTCAGTACTTC
-	TRBJ2-7	TRBV4-1	once	CTSSQVDKSYEQYF	TGCACCAGCAGCCAGGTGGACAAATCCTACGAGCAGTACTTC
-	TRBJ2-2	TRBV6-1	-	CASILGGTATGELFF	TGTGCCAGCATCCTGGGGGGCACGGCCACCGGGGAGCTGTTTTTT
-	TRBJ2-1	TRBV20-1	-	CSAARSYNEQFF	TGCAGTGCTGCCCGATCCTACAATGAGCAGTTCTTC
-	TRBJ2-7	TRBV5-5	-	CASSLSSSKSNYEQYF	TGTGCCAGCAGCTTGTCGTCGTCAAAGAGTAACTACGAGCAGTACTTC
TRBD1	TRBJ1-1	TRBV28	few	CASSLSRTGNTEAFF	TGTGCCAGCAGTTTATCCCGGACAGGGAACACTGAAGCTTTCTTT
-	TRBJ2-3	TRBV27	-	CASSFARAPRNTQYF	TGTGCCAGCAGTTTTGCCAGGGCGCCGCGGAATACGCAGTATTTT
-	TRBJ2-7	TRBV6-2/TRBV6-3	few	CASSYIRGEQYF	TGTGCCAGCAGTTATATCCGGGGCGAGCAGTACTTC
TRBD1	TRBJ2-5	TRBV15	once	CATSSSGTETTQYF	TGTGCCACCAGCTCTTCCGGGACAGAGACGACCCAGTACTTC
TRBD2	TRBJ2-5	TRBV13	-	CASSARLAMGQETQYF	TGTGCCAGCAGCGCCCGACTAGCGATGGGGCAAGAGACCCAGTACTTC
TRBD2	TRBJ2-7	TRBV12-3/TRBV12-4	few	CASSLPGGHEQYF	TGTGCCAGCAGTTTACCGGGAGGGCACGAGCAGTACTTC
TRBD1	TRBJ2-3	TRBV10-3	-	CAISESETGLSTDTQYF	TGTGCCATCAGTGAGTCCGAGACAGGGCTTAGCACAGATACGCAGTATTTT
-	TRBJ2-7	TRBV7-9	-	CASSLKTANYEQYF	TGTGCCAGCAGCTTGAAGACAGCTAACTACGAGCAGTACTTC
-	TRBJ2-1	TRBV2	many	CASSESGPGHVQFF	TGTGCCAGCAGTGAGTCTGGACCAGGCCACGTGCAGTTCTTC
-	TRBJ1-2	TRBV16	few	CASSQSTGGRYGYTF	TGTGCCAGCAGCCAATCGACTGGGGGCCGCTATGGCTACACCTTC
-	TRBJ2-5	TRBV4-2	-	CASSQGWRVQETQYF	TGTGCCAGCAGCCAAGGGTGGCGAGTTCAAGAGACCCAGTACTTC
TRBD1	TRBJ2-7	TRBV18	once	CASSDPGTGGREQYF	TGTGCCAGCTCCGACCCCGGGACAGGGGGTCGCGAGCAGTACTTC
-	TRBJ2-5	TRBV28	-	CASSSQGIAETQYF	TGTGCCAGCAGTTCCCAGGGAATAGCAGAGACCCAGTACTTC
-	TRBJ2-5	TRBV12-3/TRBV12-4	-	CASSFGDGETQYF	TGTGCCAGCAGTTTCGGGGATGGAGAGACCCAGTACTTC
TRBD1	TRBJ2-7	TRBV10-3	many	CAISGAEGADYEQYF	TGTGCCATCAGTGGAGCAGAGGGGGCGGACTACGAGCAGTACTTC
-	TRBJ2-5	TRBV5-1	few	CASSSAPQETQYF	TGCGCCAGCAGCTCCGCCCCCCAAGAGACCCAGTACTTC
-	TRBJ1-6	TRBV28	-	CASSSGRINSPLHF	TGTGCCAGCAGTTCCGGCAGGATTAATTCACCCCTCCACTTT
-	TRBJ2-3	TRBV7-8	few	CASSSSGLGTDTQYF	TGTGCCAGCAGCTCCTCCGGCCTCGGCACAGATACGCAGTATTTT
-	TRBJ1-6	TRBV4-3	-	CASSQEGGNSPLHF	TGCGCCAGCAGCCAAGAGGGGGGTAATTCACCCCTCCACTTT
TRBD2	TRBJ2-3	TRBV7-2	-	CASSLGSGGGSDTQYF	TGTGCCAGCAGCTTAGGAAGCGGGGGGGGATCAGATACGCAGTATTTT
TRBD1	TRBJ1-1	TRBV27	-	CASSLYRGDTEAFF	TGTGCCAGCAGTTTATACAGGGGTGACACTGAAGCTTTCTTT
-	TRBJ2-7	TRBV4-1	many	CASSFDSGEYEQYF	TGCGCCAGCAGCTTCGACTCAGGGGAGTACGAGCAGTACTTC